The 12 T cell receptor beta chains presented below share a single source sample, sequenced in a study of T cell repertoires in cytomegalovirus infection. For these receptors, no antigen is known. TCRdb reprocessed the reads with MiXCR, giving one entry per CDR3 protein. The sample contains some 590,000 distinct CDR3 sequences, approximately 40% of which appear only once. Material: cultured PBMCs, obtained from culture after CMV antigen stimulation. The receptors were sampled from a human donor in good health (CMV status not recorded). Some clones in this sample may be carry-over from other donors' samples.

This chain uses TRBV13 with TRBJ2-5; D unresolved. The CDR3 has 13 residues. The germline V and J ends were trimmed by 2 bases and 6 bases, with 10 bases remaining between them. Germline CDR1 reads PRHDT; CDR2 reads FYEKMQ (reference sequence). The DNA for the CDR3 is TGTGCCAGCAGCTTATTTAGCAAGAAGACCCAGTACTTC. Its translation: CASSLFSKKTQYF.

The rearrangement uses TRBV5-1 and TRBJ2-7; 12 bases line up with TRBD1. The CDR3 runs to 16 residues. Germline values: CDR1 SGHRS, CDR2 YFSETQ. V dropped 0 bases and J dropped 6; count of bases not matched to a gene: 7. CDR3 bases: TGCGCCAGCAGCTTGGCCGGGGGGACAGGGGGCTCCGAGCAGTACTTC. It translates to CASSLAGGTGGSEQYF. Based on the CDR3 plus reference TRBV5-1 and TRBJ2-7, the full variable domain is KAGVTQTPRYLIKTRGQQVTLSCSPISGHRSVSWYQQTPGQGLQFLFEYFSETQRNKGNFPGRFSGRQFSNSRSEMNVSTLELGDSALYLCASSLAGGTGGSEQYFGPGTRLTVT.

The chain employs TRBV29-1 and TRBJ2-3; 7 bases map to TRBD1. The CDR3 covers 13 residues. Per the germline V gene, CDR1 is SQVTM and CDR2 is ANQGSEA. The V gene end was trimmed by 7 bases and the J gene end by 2 bases; junction bases not matched to a gene: 6. As DNA, the CDR3 is TGCAGCGCATACCAGGGGGACACAGATACGCAGTATTTT. Residues: CSAYQGDTDTQYF.

This clonotype was found once. The V call is TRBV6-5, the J call TRBJ1-1; 9 bases agree with TRBD1. V gave up 6 bases and J gave up 7 bases; unmatched junction bases: 15. Germline CDR1 reads MNHEY; CDR2 reads SVGAGI. CDR3 length equals 16 residues. CDR3 DNA: TGTGCCAGCAGCCGGGACAGGGACCAGGCAGCCGGTGAAGCTTTCTTT. Its protein product is CASSRDRDQAAGEAFF.

The V gene is TRBV20-1, the J gene TRBJ1-5; D remains unclear. CDR3 length: 14 amino acids. In germline, CDR1 is DFQATT, CDR2 SNEGSKA (reference sequence). The V end lost 0 bases, the J end lost 0 bases, and 6 bases lay between the germline ends. The CDR3, as DNA: TGCAGTGCTAGAGATCTTAGTAGCAATCAGCCCCAGCATTTT. Translating gives CSARDLSSNQPQHF.

The V gene is TRBV7-4, the J gene TRBJ1-1; D unresolved. V lost 8 bases, J lost 6 bases, and 13 bases lay in between. The CDR3 runs 12 residues. The germline gives CDR1 SGHVT, CDR2 SQSDAQ. The CDR3 loop reads CASEPEHSEAFF. CDR3 DNA sequence: TGTGCCAGCGAGCCGGAACACTCTGAAGCTTTCTTT.

There are many counts of this clonotype. V is TRBV7-6 and J is TRBJ2-5; 11 bases fit TRBD1. Trimming at V came to 5 bases and at J to 5 bases, leaving 7 bases not matched to a gene. The CDR3 length is 15 residues. Germline CDR1 SGHVS, CDR2 FNYEAQ. The CDR3 DNA reads TGTGCCAGCAGCCCGAGGACAGGGGGCATGGAGACCCAGTACTTC. Amino acids: CASSPRTGGMETQYF.

This rearrangement joins TRBV15 to TRBJ2-7, with a possible D match to TRBD1 (5 bases). The germline gives CDR1 LNHNV, CDR2 YYDKDF (reference sequence). There are 13 residues in the CDR3. V lost 1 base and J lost 7, with 11 bases in between. CDR3 in amino acids: CATSRVQGEEQYF. The CDR3 bases are TGTGCCACCAGCAGAGTCCAGGGTGAGGAGCAGTACTTC.

The rearrangement uses TRBV7-2 and TRBJ2-5; maybe TRBD2 (6 bases). The CDR3 loop spans 15 amino acids. Germline-derived CDR1 and CDR2 are SGHTA and FQGNSA. V dropped 1 base and J dropped 4 bases, with 13 bases sitting between them. In nucleotides, the CDR3 is TGTGCCAGCAGCTTAGGGGGAACTAGCAGAGAGACCCAGTACTTC. Its protein is CASSLGGTSRETQYF.

This clonotype was seen more than once but under ten times. V and J are TRBV5-6 and TRBJ2-7; D gene uncertain. V was trimmed by 0 bases and J by 3 bases, leaving 7 bases between them. The CDR3 loop spans 13 amino acids. CDR1 and CDR2 from the germline V gene are SGHDT and YYEEEE. The CDR3 here is CASSLDSIYEQYF. CDR3 nucleotides: TGTGCCAGCAGCTTGGACAGTATCTACGAGCAGTACTTC.

Only one count was recorded for this clonotype. This chain uses TRBV7-1 with TRBJ1-6, with D unclear. TRBV7-1 is filed as an ORF, its function uncertain. The CDR3 has 17 amino acids. V was pared by 5 bases and J by 9 bases, with 23 bases between. The CDR3: CASSPPAMAGFGSPLHF. The CDR3, as DNA: TGTGCCAGCAGCCCTCCCGCCATGGCCGGTTTTGGTTCACCCCTCCACTTT.

This clonotype has just a few counts. The gene calls are TRBV11-2 and TRBJ1-1, with 7 bases matching TRBD1. The CDR3 sequence is 14 residues long. Losses at the gene ends were 6 bases for V and 0 bases for J; bases not matched to a gene: 4. Germline V gives CDR1 SGHAT, CDR2 FQNNGV. CDR3 sequence: CASRPGGMNTEAFF. In nucleotides, the CDR3 is TGTGCCAGCAGACCAGGGGGAATGAACACTGAAGCTTTCTTT.